This T cell receptor (beta chain) emerged from a study of T cell repertoires in cytomegalovirus infection. The CDR3 has 14 residues. V was clipped by 4 bases and J by 9 bases, with 16 bases between them. Germline lookup yields CDR1 SEHNR and CDR2 FQNEAQ (reference sequence). Study results and caveats: The response measured ex vivo was dominated by TCR beta clonotypes (HLA-C-restricted and CMV-specific). CMV carriers with the relevant HLA were identified by cumulative public TCR beta family frequency.

Via MiXCR, TCRdb re-called the reads, giving one row per CDR3 protein. The sample comprises about 310,000 distinct CDR3 sequences, 17% of which are singletons, and more than 10% rests with the top ten. This clonotype was seen at least ten times. Antigen unknown. The chain uses TRBV7-9 and TRBJ1-5; D may be TRBD1 (5 bases). The clonotype was recovered from a human donor in good health (CMV status not recorded). Some clones in this sample may be carry-over from other donors' samples. The sequencing sample was made of PBMCs. Here the CDR3 DNA reads TGTGCCAGCAGCTCCCCTCGGGACGGCCGGCCCCAGCATTTT. The encoded protein is CASSSPRDGRPQHF.